This passage covers 7 T cell receptor beta chains from one sample sequenced in a study of blood T cells in healthy people across ages. PCR was performed a second time for roughly 7 to 12 cycles using a sample-barcoded 5' primer and a J-beta primer mix. Each CDR3 protein is one row after TCRdb ran MiXCR on the 5' RACE reads. This repertoire shows 760,000 or so distinct CDR3 sequences, around 25% found once; its top ten account for 9.4%. These sequences were also reported in another study, on T cells of mothers and their children.

The specimen sequenced was blood. These receptor sequences come from a boy younger than 18 in good health.

This clonotype has a handful of counts. The chain uses TRBV5-1 and TRBJ1-4; no reliable D call. V lost 0 bases to trimming and J lost 3 bases, with 6 bases between them. Germline V gene data show CDR1 as SGHRS and CDR2 as YFSETQ. The length of the CDR3 is 14 residues. CDR3 protein: CASSLDASNEKLFF. Written as DNA, the CDR3 is TGCGCCAGCAGCTTGGACGCCTCTAATGAAAAACTGTTTTTT.

Many counts were recorded for this clonotype. V gene TRBV5-1 combines with J gene TRBJ1-3, with unresolved D. The length of the CDR3 is 13 residues. V lost 3 bases to trimming and J lost 3 bases, with 7 bases between them. Germline CDR1 SGHRS, CDR2 YFSETQ. CDR3 DNA sequence: TGCGCCAGCAGCTCGATGAGTGGAAACACCATATATTTT. This translates into CASSSMSGNTIYF.

The chain carries TRBV2 and TRBJ2-5, with 8 bases that match TRBD2. TRBJ2-1 explains the end of the DNA better; the J call may be wrong. Germline lookup yields CDR1 SNHLY and CDR2 FYNNEI. There are 13 residues in the CDR3. This CDR3 reads CASIAGLHNEQFF. The DNA of the CDR3 is TGTGCCAGCATAGCGGGGCTTCACAATGAGCAGTTCTTC.

This clonotype was observed a few times. The rearrangement links TRBV4-2 to TRBJ2-5; 9 nucleotides line up with TRBD2. CDR1 and CDR2 from the germline V gene are LGHNA and YNFKEQ. Trimming removed 4 bases from V and 4 bases from J; junction bases left unmatched: 13. CDR3 size: 17 residues. CDR3 nucleotides: TGTGCCAGCAGCCTATTAAGGGATCTAGCGGGATCAGAGACCCAGTACTTC. Translated, it gives CASSLLRDLAGSETQYF.

The V call is TRBV27, the J call TRBJ2-5; D is unresolved. The CDR3 is made up of 15 amino acids. Trimming cost V 5 bases and J 4 bases, with 17 bases left between them. Germline loops: CDR1 MNHEY, CDR2 SMNVEV (reference sequence). The CDR3 DNA sequence: TGTGCCAGCAGTCCCCAGAATCTAATGATAGAGACCCAGTACTTC. Protein: CASSPQNLMIETQYF.

The J gene is TRBJ2-5, the V gene TRBV3-1, with D perhaps matching TRBD2 (6 bases). The CDR3 extends over 16 amino acids. CDR1 and CDR2 (germline): LGHDT, YNNKEL (reference sequence). V lost 3 bases and J 2 bases, leaving 16 bases between the germline ends. CDR3 bases: TGTGCCAGCAGCCAGGTCTTACCCGGGGGTCAAGAGACCCAGTACTTC. Translating gives CASSQVLPGGQETQYF.

The chain is built from TRBV20-1 and TRBJ2-5; 10 bases are shared with TRBD2. This CDR3 is built from 14 residues. With 0 bases clipped from V and 3 bases from J, the junction kept 1 base outside the gene matches. CDR1 is DFQATT, CDR2 SNEGSKA, per germline (reference sequence). In nucleotides, the CDR3 is TGCAGTGCTAGAGATACTAGCGGGAAAGAGACCCAGTACTTC. It specifies CSARDTSGKETQYF.